The 5 T cell receptor beta chains below were found in one sample sequenced in a study of blood T cell repertoires in COVID-19. Here immunoSEQ multiplex PCR was the method, and the copy in TCRdb shows in-frame clones only, minus some. This sample yields 150,000 to 200,000 clones, of which about four fifths are seen a single time; about 2.7% belongs to the top ten. The sample taken for sequencing was peripheral blood. The receptors were gathered from a human donor with acute or convalescent COVID-19. The donor label of this sample is uncertain.

Concerning this clone: It is unclear where the CDR3 begins or ends on the DNA, so no DNA is shown, and the CDR3 is as TCRdb lists it. The V gene is TRBV6-2 or TRBV6-3, the J gene TRBJ2-1; TRBD1, the table's D call, was not compared with the DNA. The germline CDR1 and CDR2 sequences are MNHEY and SVGEGT. 16 amino acids form the CDR3, both terminal residues included. CDR3 sequence reads: CASSPDTMFFGNEQFF.

The chain combines TRBV13 with TRBJ1-2, with 7 bases that match TRBD1. The CDR3 has 13 residues. Looked up from germline, CDR1 is PRHDT and CDR2 is FYEKMQ (reference sequence). Losses at the gene ends were 5 bases for V and 7 bases for J; bases not matched to a gene: 7. The CDR3 protein is CASSQTGYGGYTF. For the CDR3, the DNA is TGTGCCAGCAGCCAGACAGGGTACGGTGGCTACACCTTC.

This rearrangement joins TRBV28 to TRBJ2-1, with a possible D match to TRBD1 (6 bases). The CDR3 loop spans 13 amino acids. CDR1 and CDR2 from the germline V gene are MDHEN and SYDVKM. V gave up 3 bases and J gave up 10 bases, with 13 bases separating them. This CDR3 is CASSFRGHGEQFF. The CDR3 nucleotides are TGTGCCAGCAGTTTTAGGGGACATGGGGAGCAGTTCTTC.

This sequence joins TRBV30 and TRBJ2-2; D gene ambiguous. This CDR3 is built from 16 residues. The germline V gene has CDR1 GTSNPN and CDR2 SVGIG (reference sequence). V was pared by 0 bases and J by 3 bases, with 14 bases between. CDR3 sequence reads: CAWSVSATLDTGELFF. CDR3 DNA: TGTGCCTGGAGTGTGTCGGCTACCCTAGACACCGGGGAGCTGTTTTTT.

This clone appeared a few times. The chain couples TRBV28 to TRBJ2-7; D remains unclear. CDR3 length: 16 amino acids. The germline V gene has CDR1 MDHEN and CDR2 SYDVKM. V was cut by 2 bases and J by 1 base, with 15 bases left in between. CDR3 region: CASSLISQDVSYEQYF. The DNA for the CDR3 is TGTGCCAGCAGTTTAATCTCGCAGGATGTATCCTACGAGCAGTACTTC.